The entry below gives a single T cell receptor (beta chain) sequence along with its context. The target antigen is unknown. The entry originates in a study of graft-versus-host responses after intestinal transplantation. Looked up from germline, CDR1 is MNHEY and CDR2 is SVGAGI. V was cut by 0 bases and J by 1 base, with 9 bases left in between. The CDR3 is 15 residues long. Measured with immunoSEQ multiplex PCR; TCRdb has only the in-frame clones, and not every one. The data hold tens of thousands of clones, with roughly 89% observed a single time. The material sequenced was unstimulated CD8+ T cells sorted from spleen or lymph node cells, taken before transplant. V and J are TRBV6-5 and TRBJ1-1; no reliable D call. The clonotype originates from a human donor who was the organ donor for an intestinal transplant. The CDR3 is CASSYSPGSNTEAFF. The CDR3 DNA follows: TGTGCCAGCAGTTACTCGCCGGGATCGAACACTGAAGCTTTCTTT.